This T cell receptor beta chain was documented in a study of radiation and T cells in renal cell carcinoma. On the study more broadly: Nephrectomy followed 15 Gy stereotactic body radiation by 4 weeks. Study results and limitations: No pretreatment tumor biopsies were available for baseline clonotypes.

The method was immunoSEQ multiplex PCR; TCRdb's version includes in-frame clones alone and lacks a portion of them. The sample includes just over 95,000 clones, about 86% of them seen just once. Sample time point: baseline pretreatment blood. Treatment described: 15 Gy SBRT to primary tumor, nephrectomy 4 weeks later. Serial blood draws occurred at baseline and 2 and 4 weeks post-SBRT. Germline V gene data show CDR1 as LGHNA and CDR2 as YSLEER. V was pared by 1 base and J by 0 bases, with 6 bases of the junction left unmatched. The CDR3 runs 16 residues. This clone came up once. Its cognate antigen is unknown.

The starting material was blood, obtained from a patient whose treatment included radiotherapy and nephrectomy. The clonotype originates from a man in his fifties with renal cell carcinoma. The rearrangement joins TRBV4-3 to TRBJ2-7; 7 nucleotides agree with TRBD2. DNA for the CDR3: TGCGCCAGCAGCCAAGGGGGGGAGGGGAGCTCCTACGAGCAGTACTTC. Translating it yields CASSQGGEGSSYEQYF.